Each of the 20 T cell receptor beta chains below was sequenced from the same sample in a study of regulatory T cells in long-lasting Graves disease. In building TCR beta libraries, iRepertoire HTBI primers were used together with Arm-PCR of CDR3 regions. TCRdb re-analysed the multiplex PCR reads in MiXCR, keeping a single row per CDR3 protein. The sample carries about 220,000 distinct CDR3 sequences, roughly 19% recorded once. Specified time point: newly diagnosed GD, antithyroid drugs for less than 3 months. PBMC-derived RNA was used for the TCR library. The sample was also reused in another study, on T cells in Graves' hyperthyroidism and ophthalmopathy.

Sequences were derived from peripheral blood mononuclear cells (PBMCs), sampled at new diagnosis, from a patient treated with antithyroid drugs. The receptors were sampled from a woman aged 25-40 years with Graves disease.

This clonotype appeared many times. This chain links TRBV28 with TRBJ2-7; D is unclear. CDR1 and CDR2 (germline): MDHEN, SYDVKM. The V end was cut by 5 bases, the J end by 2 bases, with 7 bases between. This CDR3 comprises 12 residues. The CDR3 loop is CASSPSAYEQYF. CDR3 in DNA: TGTGCCAGCAGTCCCTCTGCCTACGAGCAGTACTTC.

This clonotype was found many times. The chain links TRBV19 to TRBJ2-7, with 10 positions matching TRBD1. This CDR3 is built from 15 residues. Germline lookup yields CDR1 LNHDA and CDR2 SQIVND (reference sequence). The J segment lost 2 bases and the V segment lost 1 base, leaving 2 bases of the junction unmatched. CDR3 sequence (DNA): TGTGCCAGTAGTATAGGAGGGACAGGGGCCTACGAGCAGTACTTC. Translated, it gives CASSIGGTGAYEQYF.

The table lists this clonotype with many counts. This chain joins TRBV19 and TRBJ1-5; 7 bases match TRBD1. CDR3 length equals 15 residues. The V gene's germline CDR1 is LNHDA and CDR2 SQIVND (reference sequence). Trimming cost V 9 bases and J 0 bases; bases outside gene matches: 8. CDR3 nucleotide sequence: TGTGCCAGCTGGGGACAGCCATATAGCAATCAGCCCCAGCATTTT. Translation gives CASWGQPYSNQPQHF. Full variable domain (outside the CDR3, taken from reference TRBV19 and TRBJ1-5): DGGITQSPKYLFRKEGQNVTLSCEQNLNHDAMYWYRQDPGQGLRLIYYSQIVNDFQKGDIAEGYSVSREKKESFPLTVTSAQKNPTAFYLCASWGQPYSNQPQHFGDGTRLSIL.

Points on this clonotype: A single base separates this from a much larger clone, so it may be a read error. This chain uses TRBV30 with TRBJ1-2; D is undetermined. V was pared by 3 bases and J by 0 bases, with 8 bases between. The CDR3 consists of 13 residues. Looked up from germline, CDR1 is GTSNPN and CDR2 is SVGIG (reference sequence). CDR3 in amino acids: CAWRLRANYGYTF. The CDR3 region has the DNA TGTGCCTGGAGATTAAGAGCTAACTATGGCTACACCTTC.

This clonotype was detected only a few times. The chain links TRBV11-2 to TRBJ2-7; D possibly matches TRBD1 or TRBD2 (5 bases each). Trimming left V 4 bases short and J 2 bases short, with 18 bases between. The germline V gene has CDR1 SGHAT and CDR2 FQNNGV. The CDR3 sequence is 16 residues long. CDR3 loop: CASSSLDSGTPYEQYF. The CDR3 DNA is TGTGCCAGCAGCTCACTGGACTCAGGGACCCCCTACGAGCAGTACTTC.

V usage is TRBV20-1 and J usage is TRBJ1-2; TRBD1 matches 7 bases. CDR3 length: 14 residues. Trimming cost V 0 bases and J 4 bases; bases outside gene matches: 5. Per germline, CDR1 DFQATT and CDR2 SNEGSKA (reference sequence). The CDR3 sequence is CSAREDRDPYGYTF. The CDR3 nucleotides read TGCAGTGCTAGAGAAGACAGGGACCCCTATGGCTACACCTTC.

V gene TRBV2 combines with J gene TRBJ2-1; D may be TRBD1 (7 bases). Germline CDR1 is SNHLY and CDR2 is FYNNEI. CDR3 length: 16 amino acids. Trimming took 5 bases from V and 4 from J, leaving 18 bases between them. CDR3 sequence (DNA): TGTGCCAGCAGTTTATTTCAGGGGGGACTTTACAATGAGCAGTTCTTC. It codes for CASSLFQGGLYNEQFF.

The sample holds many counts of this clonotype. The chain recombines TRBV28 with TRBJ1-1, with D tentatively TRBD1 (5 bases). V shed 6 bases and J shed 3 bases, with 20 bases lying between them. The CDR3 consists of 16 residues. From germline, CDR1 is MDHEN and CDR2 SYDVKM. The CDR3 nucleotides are TGTGCCAGCAGCCCGACCTACTGGGGGTCCGACACTGAAGCTTTCTTT. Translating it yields CASSPTYWGSDTEAFF.

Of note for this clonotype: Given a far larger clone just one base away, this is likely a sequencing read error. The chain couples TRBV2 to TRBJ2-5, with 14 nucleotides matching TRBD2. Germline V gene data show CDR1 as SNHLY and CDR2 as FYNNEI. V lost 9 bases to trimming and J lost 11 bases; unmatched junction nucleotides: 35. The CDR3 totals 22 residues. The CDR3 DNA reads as TGTGCCAGTAATAAAGGGAGACAGGACTCAACCTGGACTAGCGGGAGGCCATATGAGCAGTACTTC. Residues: CASNKGRQDSTWTSGRPYEQYF.

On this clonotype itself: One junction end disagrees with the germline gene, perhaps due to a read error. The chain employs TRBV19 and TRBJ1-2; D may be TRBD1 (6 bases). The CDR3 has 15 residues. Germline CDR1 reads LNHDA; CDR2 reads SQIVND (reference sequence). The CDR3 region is CASSADRGYNSGYTF. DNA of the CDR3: TGTGCCAGTAGTGCGGACAGAGGGTATAACTCTGGCTACACCTTC.

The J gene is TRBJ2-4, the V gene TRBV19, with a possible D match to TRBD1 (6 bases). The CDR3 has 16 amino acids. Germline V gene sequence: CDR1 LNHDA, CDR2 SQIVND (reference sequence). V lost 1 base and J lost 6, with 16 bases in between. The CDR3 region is CASSIARGIDRNIQYF. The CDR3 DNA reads TGTGCCAGTAGTATAGCCAGGGGCATCGACAGAAACATTCAGTACTTC.

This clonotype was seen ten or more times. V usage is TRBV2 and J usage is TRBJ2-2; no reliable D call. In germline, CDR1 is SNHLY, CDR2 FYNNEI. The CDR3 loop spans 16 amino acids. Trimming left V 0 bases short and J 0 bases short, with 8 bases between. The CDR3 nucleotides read TGTGCCAGCAGTGAAGCAGCCCTACCGAACACCGGGGAGCTGTTTTTT. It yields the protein CASSEAALPNTGELFF. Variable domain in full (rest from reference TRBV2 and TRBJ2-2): EPEVTQTPSHQVTQMGQEVILRCVPISNHLYFYWYRQILGQKVEFLVSFYNNEISEKSEIFDDQFSVERPDGSNFTLKIRSTKLEDSAMYFCASSEAALPNTGELFFGEGSRLTVL.

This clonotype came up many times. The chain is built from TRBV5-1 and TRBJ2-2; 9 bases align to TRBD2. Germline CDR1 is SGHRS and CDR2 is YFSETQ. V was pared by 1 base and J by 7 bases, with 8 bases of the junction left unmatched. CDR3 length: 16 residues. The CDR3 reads CASSLSVAGVGGELFF. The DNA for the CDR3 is TGCGCCAGCAGCTTGTCCGTAGCGGGAGTAGGCGGGGAGCTGTTTTTT.

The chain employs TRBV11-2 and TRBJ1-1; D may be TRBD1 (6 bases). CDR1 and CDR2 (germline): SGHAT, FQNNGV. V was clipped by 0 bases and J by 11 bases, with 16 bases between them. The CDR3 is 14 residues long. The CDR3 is CASSLDLGGPDAFF. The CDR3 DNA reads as TGTGCCAGCAGCTTAGATCTGGGGGGGCCGGATGCTTTCTTT.

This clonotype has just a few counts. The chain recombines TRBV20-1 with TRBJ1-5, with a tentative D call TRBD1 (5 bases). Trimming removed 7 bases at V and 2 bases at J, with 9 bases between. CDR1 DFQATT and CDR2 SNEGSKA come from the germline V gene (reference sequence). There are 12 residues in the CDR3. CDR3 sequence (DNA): TGCAGTGGGACACATGGCAATCAGCCCCAGCATTTT. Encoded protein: CSGTHGNQPQHF.

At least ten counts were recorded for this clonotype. Written as DNA, the CDR3 is TGTGCTAGTGGCCTGGGGGGGGTTGGAAACACCATATATTTT. Protein: CASGLGGVGNTIYF. The chain couples TRBV12-5 to TRBJ1-3; tentatively, D is TRBD1 (5 bases). This CDR3 has 14 amino acids. Trimming cost V 6 bases and J 3 bases, with 12 bases left between them. Germline CDR1 is LGHNT and CDR2 is FRNRAP.

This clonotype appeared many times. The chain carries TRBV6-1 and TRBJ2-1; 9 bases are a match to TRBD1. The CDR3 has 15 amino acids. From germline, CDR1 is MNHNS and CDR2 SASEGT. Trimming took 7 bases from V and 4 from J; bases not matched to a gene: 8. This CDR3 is CASTATGGGYNEQFF. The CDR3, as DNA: TGTGCCAGCACCGCGACAGGGGGGGGGTACAATGAGCAGTTCTTC.

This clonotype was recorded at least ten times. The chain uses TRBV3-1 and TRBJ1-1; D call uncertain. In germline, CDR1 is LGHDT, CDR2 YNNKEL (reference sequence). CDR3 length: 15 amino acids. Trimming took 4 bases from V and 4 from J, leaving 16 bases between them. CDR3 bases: TGTGCCAGCAGCCGTTCGAGGGTGAGTGGCACTGAAGCTTTCTTT. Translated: CASSRSRVSGTEAFF.

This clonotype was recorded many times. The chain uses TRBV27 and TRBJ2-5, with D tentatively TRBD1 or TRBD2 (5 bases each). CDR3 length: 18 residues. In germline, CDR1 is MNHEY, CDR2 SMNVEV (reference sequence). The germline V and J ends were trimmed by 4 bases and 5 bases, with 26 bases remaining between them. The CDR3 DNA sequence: TGTGCCAGCAGTTATAGCTCCTGGGGACGCGGTGGTTCGGAGACCCAGTACTTC. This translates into CASSYSSWGRGGSETQYF.

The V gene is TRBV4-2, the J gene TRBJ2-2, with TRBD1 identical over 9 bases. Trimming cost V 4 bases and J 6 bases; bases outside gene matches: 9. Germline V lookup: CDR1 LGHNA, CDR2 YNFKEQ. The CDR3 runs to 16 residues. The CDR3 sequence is CASSPRTGEFAGELFF. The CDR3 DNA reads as TGTGCCAGCAGCCCCCGGACAGGGGAGTTTGCCGGGGAGCTGTTTTTT.